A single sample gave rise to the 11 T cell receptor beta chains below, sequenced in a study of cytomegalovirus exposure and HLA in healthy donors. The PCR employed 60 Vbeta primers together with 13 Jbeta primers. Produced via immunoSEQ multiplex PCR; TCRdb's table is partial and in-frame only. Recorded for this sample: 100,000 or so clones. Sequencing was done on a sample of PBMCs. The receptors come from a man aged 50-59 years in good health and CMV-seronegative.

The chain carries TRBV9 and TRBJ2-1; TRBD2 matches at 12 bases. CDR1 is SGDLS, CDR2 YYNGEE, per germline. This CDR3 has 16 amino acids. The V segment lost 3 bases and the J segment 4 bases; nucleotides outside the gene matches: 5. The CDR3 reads CASSGLAGGLYNEQFF. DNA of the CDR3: TGTGCCAGCAGCGGGCTAGCGGGGGGGTTATACAATGAGCAGTTCTTC.

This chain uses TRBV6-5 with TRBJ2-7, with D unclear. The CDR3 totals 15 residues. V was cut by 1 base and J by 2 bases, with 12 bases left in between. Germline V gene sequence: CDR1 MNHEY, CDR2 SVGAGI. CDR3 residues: CASSYFGFSAYEQYF. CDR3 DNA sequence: TGTGCCAGCAGTTACTTCGGCTTCAGCGCCTACGAGCAGTACTTC.

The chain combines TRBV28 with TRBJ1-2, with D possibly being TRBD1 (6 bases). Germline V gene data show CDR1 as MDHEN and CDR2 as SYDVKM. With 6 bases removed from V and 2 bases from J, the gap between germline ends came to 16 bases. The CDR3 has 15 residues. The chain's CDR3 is CASSPTGRANYGYTF. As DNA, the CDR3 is TGTGCCAGCAGCCCGACAGGCCGGGCCAACTATGGCTACACCTTC.

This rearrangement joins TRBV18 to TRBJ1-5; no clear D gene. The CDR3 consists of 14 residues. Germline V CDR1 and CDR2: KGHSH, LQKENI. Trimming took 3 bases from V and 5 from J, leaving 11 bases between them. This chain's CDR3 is CASSPAPVDQPQHF. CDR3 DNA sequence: TGTGCCAGCTCACCCGCCCCGGTGGATCAGCCCCAGCATTTT.

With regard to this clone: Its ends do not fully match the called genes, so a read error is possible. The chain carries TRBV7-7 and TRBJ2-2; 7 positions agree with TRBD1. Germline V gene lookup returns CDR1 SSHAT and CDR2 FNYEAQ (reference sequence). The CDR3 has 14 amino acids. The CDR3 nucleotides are TGTGCTAGCAGCTGGGACAGTTCCACCGGGGAGCTGTTTTTT. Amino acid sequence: CASSWDSSTGELFF.

CDR3 DNA: TGTGCCACTAGAGGGGGACCCTCCTACGAGCAGTACTTC. It is translated as CATRGGPSYEQYF. The J gene is TRBJ2-7, the V gene TRBV6-6; perhaps TRBD1 as D (6 bases). The V end was cut by 10 bases, the J end by 0 bases, with 13 bases between. CDR1 is MNHNY, CDR2 SVGAGI, per germline (reference sequence). The CDR3 is 13 amino acids.

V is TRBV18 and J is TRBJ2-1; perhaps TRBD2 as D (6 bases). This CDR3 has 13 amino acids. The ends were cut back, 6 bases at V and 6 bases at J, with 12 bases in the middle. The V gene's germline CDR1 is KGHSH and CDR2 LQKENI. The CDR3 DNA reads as TGTGCCAGCTCTCTGATGGAGGGCAATGAGCAGTTCTTC. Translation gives CASSLMEGNEQFF.

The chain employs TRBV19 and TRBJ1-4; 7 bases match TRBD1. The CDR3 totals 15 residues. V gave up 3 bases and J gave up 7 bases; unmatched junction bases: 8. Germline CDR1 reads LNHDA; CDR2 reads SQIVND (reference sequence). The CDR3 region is CASSIPQGRGEKLFF. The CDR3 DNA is TGTGCCAGTAGTATCCCACAGGGGAGAGGTGAAAAACTGTTTTTT.

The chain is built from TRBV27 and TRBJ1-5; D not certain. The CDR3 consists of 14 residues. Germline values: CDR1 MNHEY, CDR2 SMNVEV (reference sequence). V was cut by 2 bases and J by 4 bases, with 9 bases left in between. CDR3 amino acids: CASSLEPGNQPQHF. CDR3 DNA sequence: TGTGCCAGCAGTTTAGAACCGGGGAATCAGCCCCAGCATTTT.

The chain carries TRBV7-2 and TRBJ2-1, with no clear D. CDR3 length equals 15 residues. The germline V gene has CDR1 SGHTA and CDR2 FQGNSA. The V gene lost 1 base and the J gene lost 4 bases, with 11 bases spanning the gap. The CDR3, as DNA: TGTGCCAGCAGCTTAGGGGTGGGCGTTTACAATGAGCAGTTCTTC. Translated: CASSLGVGVYNEQFF. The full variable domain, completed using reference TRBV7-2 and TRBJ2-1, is GAGVSQSPSNKVTEKGKDVELRCDPISGHTALYWYRQSLGQGLEFLIYFQGNSAPDKSGLPSDRFSAERTGGSVSTLTIQRTQQEDSAVYLCASSLGVGVYNEQFFGPGTRLTVL.

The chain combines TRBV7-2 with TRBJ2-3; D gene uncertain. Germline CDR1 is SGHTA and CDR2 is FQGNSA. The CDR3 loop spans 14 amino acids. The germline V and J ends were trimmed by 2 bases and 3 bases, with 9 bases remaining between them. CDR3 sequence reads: CASSLIGRTDTQYF. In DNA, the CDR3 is TGTGCCAGCAGCTTAATTGGGCGTACAGATACGCAGTATTTT.